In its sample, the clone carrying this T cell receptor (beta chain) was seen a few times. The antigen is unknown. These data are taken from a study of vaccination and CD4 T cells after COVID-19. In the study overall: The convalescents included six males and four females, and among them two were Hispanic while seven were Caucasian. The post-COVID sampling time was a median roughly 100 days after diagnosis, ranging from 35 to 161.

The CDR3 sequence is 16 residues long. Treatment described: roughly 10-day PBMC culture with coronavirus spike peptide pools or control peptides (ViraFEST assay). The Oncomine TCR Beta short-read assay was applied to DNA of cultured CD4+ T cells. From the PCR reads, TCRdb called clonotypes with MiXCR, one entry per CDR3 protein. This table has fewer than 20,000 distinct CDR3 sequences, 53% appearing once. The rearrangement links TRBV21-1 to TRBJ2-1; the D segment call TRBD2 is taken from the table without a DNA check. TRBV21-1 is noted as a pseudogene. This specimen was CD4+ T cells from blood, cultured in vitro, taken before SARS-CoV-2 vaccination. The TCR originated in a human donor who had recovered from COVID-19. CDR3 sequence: CASSSPREGGTNEQFF. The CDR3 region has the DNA TGTGCCAGCAGCTCCCCCCGAGAGGGAGGGACTAATGAGCAGTTCTTC.